This T cell receptor beta chain was retrieved from a study of cytomegalovirus exposure and HLA in healthy donors. A note on this clone: Its specificity is unknown.

Study-wide points: With high specificity and sensitivity, the classifier reportedly diagnosed cytomegalovirus status. A list of more than 150 TCR beta chains associated with cytomegalovirus was given.

Here immunoSEQ multiplex PCR was the method, and the copy in TCRdb shows in-frame clones only, minus some. The repertoire consists of 150,000 to 200,000 clones, with about 90% occurring once and the leading ten covering approximately 3%. Germline V gene sequence: CDR1 GTSNPN, CDR2 SVGIG (reference sequence). Trimming removed 0 bases at V and 4 bases at J, with 4 bases between. The CDR3 sequence is 12 residues long. This TCR was sampled from a woman between 18 and 29 years old in good health and CMV-seropositive. Material for sequencing was PBMCs. This chain joins TRBV30 and TRBJ1-3; no definite D call. CDR3 amino acids: CAWSVHGNTIYF. The CDR3 coding sequence is TGTGCCTGGAGTGTACACGGAAACACCATATATTTT. Using reference TRBV30 and TRBJ1-3 for the parts outside the CDR3, the full variable domain is SQTIHQWPATLVQPVGSPLSLECTVEGTSNPNLYWYRQAAGRGLQLLFYSVGIGQISSEVPQNLSASRPQDRQFILSSKKLLLSDSGFYLCAWSVHGNTIYFGEGSWLTVV.